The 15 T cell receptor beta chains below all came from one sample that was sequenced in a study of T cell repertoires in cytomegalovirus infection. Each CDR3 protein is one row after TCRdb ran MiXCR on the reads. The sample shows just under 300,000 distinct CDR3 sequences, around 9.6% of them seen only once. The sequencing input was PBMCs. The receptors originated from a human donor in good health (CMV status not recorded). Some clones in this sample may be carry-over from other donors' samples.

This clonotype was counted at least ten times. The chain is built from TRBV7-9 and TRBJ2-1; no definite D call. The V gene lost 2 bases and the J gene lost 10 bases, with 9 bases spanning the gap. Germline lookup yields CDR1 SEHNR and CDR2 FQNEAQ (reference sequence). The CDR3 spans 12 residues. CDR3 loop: CASSLMEREQFF. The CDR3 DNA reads TGTGCCAGCAGCTTAATGGAGAGAGAGCAGTTCTTC.

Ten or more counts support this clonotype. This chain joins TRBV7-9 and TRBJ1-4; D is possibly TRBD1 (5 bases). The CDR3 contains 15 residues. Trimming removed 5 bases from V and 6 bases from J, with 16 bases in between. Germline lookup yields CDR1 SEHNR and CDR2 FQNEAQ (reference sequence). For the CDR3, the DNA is TGTGCCAGCAGCGGGAGGGGCCGGCGGGATGAAAAACTGTTTTTT. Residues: CASSGRGRRDEKLFF.

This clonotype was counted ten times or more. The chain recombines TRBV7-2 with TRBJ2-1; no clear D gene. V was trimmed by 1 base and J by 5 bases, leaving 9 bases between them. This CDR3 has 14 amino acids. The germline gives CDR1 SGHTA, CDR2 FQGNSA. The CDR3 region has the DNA TGTGCCAGCAGCTTAGTTAAACTTAACAATGAGCAGTTCTTC. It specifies CASSLVKLNNEQFF.

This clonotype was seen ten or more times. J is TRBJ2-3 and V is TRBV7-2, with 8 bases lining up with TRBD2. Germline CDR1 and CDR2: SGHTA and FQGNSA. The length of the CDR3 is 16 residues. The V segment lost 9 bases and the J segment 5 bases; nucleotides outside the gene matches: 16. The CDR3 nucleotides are TGTGCCAGTAGCCCCCAACGGGGGGGGTTGGGAGATACGCAGTATTTT. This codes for CASSPQRGGLGDTQYF. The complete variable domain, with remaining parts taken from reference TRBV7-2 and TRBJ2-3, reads GAGVSQSPSNKVTEKGKDVELRCDPISGHTALYWYRQSLGQGLEFLIYFQGNSAPDKSGLPSDRFSAERTGGSVSTLTIQRTQQEDSAVYLCASSPQRGGLGDTQYFGPGTRLTVL.

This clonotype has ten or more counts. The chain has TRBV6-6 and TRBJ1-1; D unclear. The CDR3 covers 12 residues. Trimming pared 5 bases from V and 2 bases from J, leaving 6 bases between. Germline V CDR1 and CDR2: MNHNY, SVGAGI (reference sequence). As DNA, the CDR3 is TGTGCCAGCAGTCTCATCAACACTGAAGCTTTCTTT. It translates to CASSLINTEAFF.

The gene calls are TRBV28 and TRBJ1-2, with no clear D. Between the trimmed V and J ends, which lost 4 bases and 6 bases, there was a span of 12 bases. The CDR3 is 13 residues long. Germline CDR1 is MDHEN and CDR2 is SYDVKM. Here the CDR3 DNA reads TGTGCCAGCAGTTCCGGACGGTGGGATGGCTACACCTTC. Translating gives CASSSGRWDGYTF.

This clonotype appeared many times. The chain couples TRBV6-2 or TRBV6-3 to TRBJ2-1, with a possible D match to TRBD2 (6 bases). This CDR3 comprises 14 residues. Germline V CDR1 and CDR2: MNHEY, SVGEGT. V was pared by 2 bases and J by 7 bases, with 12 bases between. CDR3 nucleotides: TGTGCCAGCAGTTACGTGGCGGGGAAAAATGAGCAGTTCTTC. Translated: CASSYVAGKNEQFF.

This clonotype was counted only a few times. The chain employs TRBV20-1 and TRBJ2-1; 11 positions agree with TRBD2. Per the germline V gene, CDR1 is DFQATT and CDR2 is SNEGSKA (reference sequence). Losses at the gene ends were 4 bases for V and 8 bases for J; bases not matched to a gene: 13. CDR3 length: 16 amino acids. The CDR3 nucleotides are TGCAGTGCTACTATTCTTAGCGGGGGGGCCGTCCATGAGCAGTTCTTC. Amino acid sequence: CSATILSGGAVHEQFF.

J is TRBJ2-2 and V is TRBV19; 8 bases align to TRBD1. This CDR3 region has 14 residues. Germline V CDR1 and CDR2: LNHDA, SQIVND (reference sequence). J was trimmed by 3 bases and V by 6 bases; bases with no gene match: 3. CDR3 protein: CASRNRGDTGELFF. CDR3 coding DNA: TGTGCCAGTAGAAACAGGGGGGACACCGGGGAGCTGTTTTTT.

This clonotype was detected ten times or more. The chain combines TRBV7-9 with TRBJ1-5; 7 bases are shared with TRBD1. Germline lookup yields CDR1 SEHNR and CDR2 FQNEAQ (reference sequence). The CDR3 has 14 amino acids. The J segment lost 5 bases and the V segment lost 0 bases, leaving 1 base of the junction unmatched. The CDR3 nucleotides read TGTGCCAGCAGCTTAGCAGGGGGCCATCAGCCCCAGCATTTT. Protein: CASSLAGGHQPQHF.

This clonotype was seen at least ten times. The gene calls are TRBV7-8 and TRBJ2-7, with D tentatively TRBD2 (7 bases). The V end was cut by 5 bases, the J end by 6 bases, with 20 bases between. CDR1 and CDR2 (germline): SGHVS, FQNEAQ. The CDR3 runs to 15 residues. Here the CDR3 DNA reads TGTGCCAGCAGCGGCGGAGTTGGGGGGGGCTCCGAGCAGTACGTC. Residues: CASSGGVGGGSEQYV.

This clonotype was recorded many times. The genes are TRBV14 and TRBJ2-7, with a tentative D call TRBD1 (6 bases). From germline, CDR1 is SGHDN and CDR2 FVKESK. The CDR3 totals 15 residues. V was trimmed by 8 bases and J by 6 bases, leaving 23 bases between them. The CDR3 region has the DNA TGTGCCAGCCCCTCAGCCCGCAGGGGCCGCCTCGAGCAGTACGTC. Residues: CASPSARRGRLEQYV.

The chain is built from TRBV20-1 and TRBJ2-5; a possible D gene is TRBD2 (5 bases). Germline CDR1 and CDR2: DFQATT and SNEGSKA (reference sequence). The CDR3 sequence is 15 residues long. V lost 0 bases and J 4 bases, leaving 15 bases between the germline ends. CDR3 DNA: TGCAGTGCTAGAGACTATGGAAGAGGGAGAGAGACCCAGTACTTC. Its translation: CSARDYGRGRETQYF.

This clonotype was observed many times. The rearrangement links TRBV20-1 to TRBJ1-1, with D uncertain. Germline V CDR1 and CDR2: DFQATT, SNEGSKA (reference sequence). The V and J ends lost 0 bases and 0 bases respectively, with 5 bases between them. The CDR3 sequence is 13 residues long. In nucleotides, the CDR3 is TGCAGTGCTAGAGATTTAGTGAACACTGAAGCTTTCTTT. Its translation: CSARDLVNTEAFF.

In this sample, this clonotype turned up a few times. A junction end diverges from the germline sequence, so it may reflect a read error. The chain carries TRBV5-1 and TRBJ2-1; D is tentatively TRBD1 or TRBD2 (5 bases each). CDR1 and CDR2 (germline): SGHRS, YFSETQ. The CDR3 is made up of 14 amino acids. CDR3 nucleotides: TGCACCAGCAGCTTGGGTGGGACGTCAAAAGAGCAGTTCTTC. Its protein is CTSSLGGTSKEQFF.